This TCR beta chain was observed in a study of CD8+CD57+ T cells in acquired aplastic anemia. Broader study findings: Patients were compared with controls for CD8+ Simpson's diversity, and no significant difference emerged. Some 28 CD8+ CDR3 sequences occurred in both the patients and the controls.

For CDR3 and TCR beta VDJ profiling, genomic DNA was the template used. TCRdb re-called the reads with MiXCR, one entry per CDR3 protein. Here the sample spans roughly 250,000 distinct CDR3 sequences, approximately 45% being singletons. This clonotype was recorded at least ten times. What it binds is not known. Flow cytometry had shown expanded CD8+CD57+ cells in the patients chosen for sequencing. The specimen was sorted CD4+, CD8+, or CD8+CD57+ T cells (not recorded which) from PBMCs. The TCR comes from a human donor with aplastic anemia.

The CDR3 DNA reads TGTGCCACCAGTGATATAATCTCCAGCTCCTACAATGAGCAGTTCTTC. Residues: CATSDIISSSYNEQFF. V gene TRBV24-1 combines with J gene TRBJ2-1; no definite D call. CDR1 is KGHDR, CDR2 SFDVKD, per germline. V lost 3 bases, J lost 0 bases, and 11 bases lay in between. This CDR3 comprises 16 residues.